A single T cell receptor (beta chain) is shown here with its context. Generated by immunoSEQ multiplex PCR, the TCRdb table keeps only in-frame clones and is missing some. This table has 35,000 to 45,000 clones, over 45% appearing once. The length of the CDR3 is 15 residues. Germline lookup yields CDR1 MGHRA and CDR2 YSYEKL. V was pared by 1 base and J by 2 bases, with 12 bases between. This sample is drawn from a study of cytotoxic CD8 clonotypes in ibrutinib-treated CLL. The material was PBMCs, obtained before ibrutinib treatment. This chain links TRBV4-1 with TRBJ2-7, with a tentative D call TRBD1 (5 bases). The sequence derives from a human donor with chronic lymphocytic leukemia. CDR3 DNA: TGCGCCAGCAGCCAAGTCGGCAGGGTCCCCTACGAGCAGTACTTC. Translation gives CASSQVGRVPYEQYF.